One and the same sample provided the 27 T cell receptor beta chains below, sequenced in a study of CD8 T cells in ankylosing spondylitis. Antigens for these TCRs are unknown. TCRdb reprocessed the 5' RACE reads via MiXCR and lists one record per CDR3 protein. In the table there are 700,000 to 1,000,000 distinct CDR3 sequences, approximately 10% of which are singletons. Study-wide points: Seven to nine highly homologous variants made up a TCR beta motif, and this motif appeared characteristic of ankylosing spondylitis blood.

The specimen was blood, either unsorted or a sorted T cell fraction (not recorded which). The receptor set was obtained from a male donor with ankylosing spondylitis.

This clonotype was observed a few times. The chain combines TRBV20-1 with TRBJ2-5, with D tentatively TRBD2 (6 bases). The V gene lost 3 bases and the J gene lost 4 bases, with 15 bases spanning the gap. The germline V gene has CDR1 DFQATT and CDR2 SNEGSKA (reference sequence). The length of the CDR3 is 14 residues. The CDR3 DNA sequence: TGCAGTGCTAGTAAGGGACTGGGGGGAGAGACCCAGTACTTC. It translates to CSASKGLGGETQYF.

This clonotype was seen only a few times. The chain couples TRBV20-1 to TRBJ1-3; perhaps TRBD1 as D (5 bases). V shed 5 bases and J shed 3 bases, with 17 bases lying between them. This CDR3 has 15 residues. Germline V gives CDR1 DFQATT, CDR2 SNEGSKA (reference sequence). CDR3 nucleotide sequence: TGCAGTGCTGGGTCTGGGGGGTTATTTGGAAACACCATATATTTT. This sequence encodes CSAGSGGLFGNTIYF.

This chain links TRBV20-1 with TRBJ2-2; D possibly corresponds to TRBD1 (5 bases). CDR1 and CDR2 from the germline V gene are DFQATT and SNEGSKA (reference sequence). Trimming stripped 6 bases from V and 0 bases from J, with 11 bases between. The CDR3 has 14 amino acids. DNA for the CDR3: TGCAGTGCCGCCCGGACAACGAACACCGGGGAGCTGTTTTTT. It specifies CSAARTTNTGELFF.

This clonotype appeared a few times. The genes are TRBV20-1 and TRBJ2-5, with TRBD1 identical over 7 bases. Germline assignment: CDR1 DFQATT and CDR2 SNEGSKA (reference sequence). V gave up 6 bases and J gave up 1 base; unmatched junction bases: 5. This CDR3 region has 13 residues. The CDR3 nucleotides are TGCAGTGCCATAGGGACAGTCCAAGAGACCCAGTACTTC. Protein sequence: CSAIGTVQETQYF.

The chain links TRBV20-1 to TRBJ1-4, with D possibly being TRBD1 (6 bases). The CDR3 contains 15 residues. Germline values: CDR1 DFQATT, CDR2 SNEGSKA (reference sequence). Trimming left V 0 bases short and J 7 bases short, with 15 bases between. In DNA form, the CDR3 reads TGCAGTGCTAGAGATTCGGGCAGGGGAATTGAAAAACTGTTTTTT. This codes for CSARDSGRGIEKLFF.

This clonotype was detected many times. The rearrangement uses TRBV29-1 and TRBJ2-3; D possibly corresponds to TRBD1 (6 bases). The CDR3 consists of 13 residues. The V gene's germline CDR1 is SQVTM and CDR2 ANQGSEA. Trimming took off 7 bases at V and 5 bases at J, with 16 bases between the two ends. The CDR3 protein is CSARAGVGDTQYF. DNA of the CDR3: TGCAGCGCGCGGGCAGGGGTTGGAGATACGCAGTATTTT.

The chain couples TRBV5-8 to TRBJ1-3; D is possibly TRBD1 (5 bases). CDR3 length: 15 residues. Looked up from germline, CDR1 is SGHTS and CDR2 is YDEGEE. The ends were cut back, 0 bases at V and 4 bases at J, with 11 bases in the middle. The CDR3 sequence is CASSLGQMGGNTIYF. CDR3 nucleotide sequence: TGTGCCAGCAGCTTGGGACAGATGGGCGGAAACACCATATATTTT.

The sample holds a few counts of this clonotype. The chain links TRBV18 to TRBJ2-5; no clear D gene. The V end lost 6 bases, the J end lost 4 bases, and 12 bases lay between the germline ends. CDR1 and CDR2 (germline): KGHSH, LQKENI. This CDR3 contains 13 residues. CDR3 in amino acids: CASSPFVGETQYF. In nucleotides, the CDR3 is TGTGCCAGCTCCCCTTTCGTCGGAGAGACCCAGTACTTC. Filled out from reference TRBV18 and TRBJ2-5, the complete variable domain reads NAGVMQNPRHLVRRRGQEARLRCSPMKGHSHVYWYRQLPEEGLKFMVYLQKENIIDESGMPKERFSAEFPKEGPSILRIQQVVRGDSAAYFCASSPFVGETQYFGPGTRLLVL.

The sample holds a few counts of this clonotype. The V and J genes are TRBV19 and TRBJ2-1, with a tentative D call TRBD2 (6 bases). Trimming pared 3 bases from V and 3 bases from J, leaving 9 bases between. Germline assignment: CDR1 LNHDA and CDR2 SQIVND (reference sequence). The CDR3 covers 14 residues. The CDR3 is CASSIRGSYNEQFF. The CDR3 coding sequence is TGTGCCAGTAGTATCCGGGGGAGCTACAATGAGCAGTTCTTC.

This clonotype was seen only a few times. The rearrangement links TRBV21-1 to TRBJ2-1; the DNA was not used to check the table's D call, TRBD2. TRBV21-1 is a recognized pseudogene. The CDR3 is 15 amino acids. The CDR3 reads CASSKSASGRNEQFF. Here the CDR3 DNA reads TGTGCCAGCAGCAAATCTGCTAGCGGGAGGAATGAGCAGTTCTTC.

This clonotype has more than one count but fewer than ten. This chain uses TRBV5-6 with TRBJ1-4; D is undetermined. V was trimmed by 4 bases and J by 7 bases, leaving 17 bases between them. Germline V gene lookup returns CDR1 SGHDT and CDR2 YYEEEE. CDR3 length equals 15 residues. Here the CDR3 reads CASSRGPGPSEKLFF. Here the CDR3 DNA reads TGTGCCAGCAGCAGAGGTCCAGGACCCTCTGAAAAACTGTTTTTT.

This clonotype was counted a few times. This chain joins TRBV5-1 and TRBJ2-1; no clear D. Trimming left V 2 bases short and J 10 bases short, with 13 bases between. This CDR3 contains 13 residues. Germline values: CDR1 SGHRS, CDR2 YFSETQ. CDR3 DNA: TGCGCCAGCAGCTTAGGAGTCTCGGAGGAGCAGTTCTTC. As protein: CASSLGVSEEQFF.

The gene calls are TRBV12-3 or TRBV12-4 and TRBJ2-5; D gene ambiguous. V shed 3 bases and J shed 0 bases, with 5 bases lying between them. CDR3 size: 13 residues. DNA of the CDR3: TGTGCCAGCAGTTTGGTGAACCAAGAGACCCAGTACTTC. Translating gives CASSLVNQETQYF.

This clonotype was seen a few times. The chain combines TRBV6-5 with TRBJ2-1; no firm D call. The CDR3 is 15 residues long. Trimming shortened V by 4 bases and J by 10 bases, and 20 bases separated the two germline ends. In germline, CDR1 is MNHEY, CDR2 SVGAGI. The CDR3 loop is CASSLGDQVPTEQFF. As DNA, the CDR3 is TGTGCCAGCAGTTTGGGCGACCAGGTACCCACCGAGCAGTTCTTC.

This clonotype was counted many times. The chain recombines TRBV20-1 with TRBJ1-5; no definite D call. Per germline, CDR1 DFQATT and CDR2 SNEGSKA (reference sequence). Trimming cost V 5 bases and J 3 bases, with 8 bases left between them. The CDR3 runs to 12 residues. The CDR3 region is CSAAGSNQPQHF. CDR3 in DNA: TGCAGTGCTGCGGGCTCCAATCAGCCCCAGCATTTT.

This clonotype was found many times. The rearrangement joins TRBV20-1 to TRBJ2-3, with a weak D call TRBD2 (5 bases). V was shortened by 3 bases and J by 3 bases, with 13 bases between the two germline ends. The CDR3 totals 14 residues. The V gene's germline CDR1 is DFQATT and CDR2 SNEGSKA (reference sequence). The CDR3 sequence is CSARDSVWTDTQYF. For the CDR3, the DNA is TGCAGTGCTAGGGACTCGGTCTGGACAGATACGCAGTATTTT.

This clonotype was seen only a few times. This sequence joins TRBV5-1 and TRBJ2-5, with D perhaps TRBD1 (6 bases). Germline CDR1 is SGHRS and CDR2 is YFSETQ. The V end was cut by 3 bases, the J end by 5 bases, with 17 bases between. CDR3 size: 15 residues. Here the CDR3 DNA reads TGCGCCAGCAGCTACATGGGGGCGAGTTCTGAGACCCAGTACTTC. The encoded protein is CASSYMGASSETQYF.

This clonotype was found a few times. The chain couples TRBV6-1 to TRBJ2-6; D could derive from TRBD1 or TRBD2 (5 bases each). The CDR3 loop spans 14 amino acids. CDR1 is MNHNS and CDR2 is SASEGT in the germline V gene. Trimming took off 11 bases at V and 0 bases at J, with 11 bases between the two ends. The CDR3 nucleotides read TGTGCCGCCGGGGCACTCTCTGGGGCCAACGTCCTGACTTTC. It encodes CAAGALSGANVLTF.

V is TRBV9 and J is TRBJ2-1, with TRBD1 as a possible D gene (6 bases). The CDR3 sequence is 16 residues long. V lost 0 bases, J lost 8 bases, and 18 bases lay in between. Looked up from germline, CDR1 is SGDLS and CDR2 is YYNGEE. CDR3 residues: CASSVVRGQGIDEQFF. The CDR3 DNA sequence: TGTGCCAGCAGCGTAGTTCGTGGGCAGGGGATCGATGAGCAGTTCTTC.

The chain employs TRBV7-8 and TRBJ2-7; maybe TRBD2 (5 bases). The CDR3 consists of 17 residues. Trimming took off 6 bases at V and 0 bases at J, with 21 bases between the two ends. In germline, CDR1 is SGHVS, CDR2 FQNEAQ. Here the CDR3 reads CASSFLIGSAGSYEQYF. CDR3 in DNA: TGTGCCAGCAGTTTCCTTATCGGGTCCGCGGGCTCCTACGAGCAGTACTTC. The whole variable domain, filled in from reference TRBV7-8 and TRBJ2-7, reads GAGVSQSPRYKVAKRGQDVALRCDPISGHVSLFWYQQALGQGPEFLTYFQNEAQLDKSGLPSDRFFAERPEGSVSTLKIQRTQQEDSAVYLCASSFLIGSAGSYEQYFGPGTRLTVT.

This clonotype appeared many times. V usage is TRBV20-1 and J usage is TRBJ2-1; D is unresolved. V lost 1 base and J 4 bases, leaving 5 bases between the germline ends. The CDR3 totals 12 residues. Per germline, CDR1 DFQATT and CDR2 SNEGSKA (reference sequence). This CDR3 reads CSARGGYNEQFF. The DNA for the CDR3 is TGCAGTGCTAGAGGGGGATACAATGAGCAGTTCTTC.

This clonotype was counted at least ten times. The V gene is TRBV5-1, the J gene TRBJ1-2; D uncertain. The V gene's germline CDR1 is SGHRS and CDR2 YFSETQ. Trimming removed 4 bases from V and 3 bases from J, with 7 bases in between. The CDR3 consists of 12 residues. The CDR3 nucleotides read TGCGCCAGCAGCGAAGACGACTATGGCTACACCTTC. This sequence encodes CASSEDDYGYTF.

This clonotype came up a few times. The chain links TRBV5-1 to TRBJ2-2; D perhaps matches TRBD2 (6 bases). V lost 2 bases and J 6 bases, leaving 14 bases between the germline ends. The CDR3 runs to 15 residues. Per germline, CDR1 SGHRS and CDR2 YFSETQ. CDR3 DNA: TGCGCCAGCAGCTTTCTCGGGGGAAACTCCGGGGAGCTGTTTTTT. Translated, it gives CASSFLGGNSGELFF.

This clonotype was seen at least ten times. V gene TRBV13 combines with J gene TRBJ2-7; TRBD2 might be the D (6 bases). Germline assignment: CDR1 PRHDT and CDR2 FYEKMQ (reference sequence). The length of the CDR3 is 14 residues. Deletions cut 0 bases from V and 7 bases from J, with 13 bases between. CDR3 sequence reads: CASSLGRRGYEQYF. CDR3 coding DNA: TGTGCCAGCAGCTTAGGGCGGAGGGGCTATGAGCAGTACTTC.

The sample holds a few counts of this clonotype. For the CDR3, the DNA is TGTGCCAGCAGCCAGCAGGGGGTTGCCTACGAGCAGTACTTC. Translation gives CASSQQGVAYEQYF. J is TRBJ2-7 and V is TRBV7-9; 7 nucleotides line up with TRBD1. The CDR3 is 14 amino acids. V was pared by 5 bases and J by 2 bases, with 6 bases of the junction left unmatched. The V gene's germline CDR1 is SEHNR and CDR2 FQNEAQ (reference sequence).

The CDR3 DNA reads TGTGCCAGCAGCCCCGGGACAGGGCCGGCCCAGCCCCAGCATTTT. Translation gives CASSPGTGPAQPQHF. The chain has TRBV9 and TRBJ1-5; 9 positions agree with TRBD1. The germline V gene encodes CDR1 SGDLS and CDR2 YYNGEE. The CDR3 has 15 amino acids. V lost 4 bases, J lost 7 bases, and 9 bases stayed unmatched.

This clonotype was seen at least ten times. J is TRBJ2-5 and V is TRBV12-3 or TRBV12-4; the D is unclear. V was trimmed by 2 bases and J by 3 bases, leaving 7 bases between them. The CDR3 has 13 amino acids. The CDR3 protein is CASSLNRKETQYF. CDR3 sequence (DNA): TGTGCCAGCAGTTTAAACAGAAAAGAGACCCAGTACTTC.